One T cell receptor beta chain is described in this entry. This clonotype was seen a few times. No cognate antigen has been identified for it. Per-base qualities were not stored, and no clone one base away is much larger. These data originate in a study of early T cells in non-severe SARS-CoV-2 infection (dated by TCRdb to the early 2020s). About the study as a whole: TCR sequencing used bulk RNA from unsorted whole blood, so alpha and beta chains could not be paired.

Spanning cysteine to phenylalanine, the CDR3 consists of 13 amino acids. Only CDR3 DNA remains: 39 bases, in frame from the first base. The germline V gene provides CDR1 SQVTM and CDR2 ANQGSEA. Cut back by 3 bases and 2 bases, the V and J ends lie 11 bases apart. Libraries came from 5' RACE. This sample was sequenced with a NextSeq 500. The TCR library protocol attached unique molecular identifiers to individual cDNA molecules to correct for sequencing error and PCR bias. Sequencing covered both TCR alpha and beta chains, and within each sample the abundances of alpha and beta sequences were tightly co-correlated. In the original analysis: Decombinator V4 was used to annotate TCR sequences for V gene, J gene and CDR3. Expanded TCRs were defined as changing significantly between any two time points under a Poisson model with p below 0.0001. Abundances of TCRs were expressed as counts per million after normalisation to the total number of TCRs sequenced in each sample. TRAV1-2 paired with TRAJ12, TRAJ20 or TRAJ33 defined MAIT TCRs, while TRAV10 paired with TRAJ18 defined iNKT TCRs. VDJdb, accessed 1 November 2021, was searched for CMV, EBV and SARS-CoV-2 annotated TCRs, excluding TCRs annotated for multiple antigens. TCRdb reprocessed the public reads (quality trimming at Q25 with fastp, clone calling with MiXCR) and kept in-frame beta chains. Each CDR3 protein appears once, grouped with its most common genes and DNA. These V and J calls are TCRdb output, not the study's own analysis. This sample has 50,000 to 85,000 distinct CDR3 sequences in its table, and approximately 9.2% of those were observed once. The ten top clones hold 2.5% to 3.5% of the sample.

General study outcomes and caveats: VDJdb matching was skewed toward anti-spike CD8 responses and likely underestimated virus-specific expansions by missing private and CD4 specificities.

A case-control design nested within a healthcare worker cohort in London, UK, was used, with weekly nasopharyngeal swab PCR tests and blood sampling performed. Healthcare workers were recruited during the week of the UK lockdown, between 23 and 31 March 2020, and followed weekly for up to roughly 15 weeks. The receptor chain draws on TRBV29-1 and TRBJ2-7; the D gene remains uncertain. The sample taken for sequencing was whole blood. The TCR comes from an adult who was a healthcare worker with PCR-confirmed SARS-CoV-2 infection or an uninfected control (not recorded which). Here is the DNA: TGCAGCGTTGAGAAGGACGAAACCTACGAGCAGTACTTC. Its protein is CSVEKDETYEQYF.